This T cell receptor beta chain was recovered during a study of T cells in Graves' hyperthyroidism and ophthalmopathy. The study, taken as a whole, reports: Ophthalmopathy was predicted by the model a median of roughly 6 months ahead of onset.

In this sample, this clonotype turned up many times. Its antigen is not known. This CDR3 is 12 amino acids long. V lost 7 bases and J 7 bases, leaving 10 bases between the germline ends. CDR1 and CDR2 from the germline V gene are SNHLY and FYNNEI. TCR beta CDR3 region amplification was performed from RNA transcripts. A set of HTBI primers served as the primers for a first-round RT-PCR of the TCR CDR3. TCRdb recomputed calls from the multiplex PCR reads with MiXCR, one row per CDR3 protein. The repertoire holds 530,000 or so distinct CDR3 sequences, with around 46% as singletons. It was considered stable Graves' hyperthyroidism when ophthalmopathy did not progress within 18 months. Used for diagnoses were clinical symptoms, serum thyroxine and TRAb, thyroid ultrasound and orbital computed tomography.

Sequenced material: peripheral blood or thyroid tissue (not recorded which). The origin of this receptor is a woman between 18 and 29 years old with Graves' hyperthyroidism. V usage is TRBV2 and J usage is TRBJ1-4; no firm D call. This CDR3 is CASTGRAEKLFF. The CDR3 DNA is TGTGCCAGCACCGGAAGGGCTGAAAAACTGTTTTTT.